Each of the 31 T cell receptor beta chains below was sequenced from the same sample in a study of T cell responses to AZD1222 COVID-19 vaccine. TCRdb's table, derived via immunoSEQ multiplex PCR, lists solely in-frame clones and lacks some. The sample carries more than 95,000 clones, 80% to 95% recorded once. This material consisted of peripheral blood, taken on day 0 of AZD1222 vaccination. These receptors were collected from an adult in good health.

A single count supports this clone. V and J are TRBV5-4 and TRBJ2-1, with 7 bases fitting TRBD2. The germline V gene encodes CDR1 SGHNT and CDR2 YYREEE (reference sequence). This CDR3 spans 19 amino acids. The junction had 18 bases not matched to a gene; V was cut back by 6 bases and J by 0 bases. This chain's CDR3 is CASTAGGRKAGSSYNEQFF. The CDR3 DNA sequence: TGTGCCAGCACCGCCGGTGGGAGAAAAGCGGGGAGCTCCTACAATGAGCAGTTCTTC.

The chain carries TRBV2 and TRBJ2-1; D remains unclear. Germline-derived CDR1 and CDR2 are SNHLY and FYNNEI. With 6 bases removed from V and 7 bases from J, the gap between germline ends came to 10 bases. The CDR3 is made up of 12 amino acids. The CDR3 reads CASRPFENEQFF. DNA for the CDR3: TGTGCCAGCAGACCTTTCGAGAATGAGCAGTTCTTC.

The genes are TRBV12-3 or TRBV12-4 and TRBJ2-1; 8 bases line up with TRBD2. The CDR3 length is 13 residues. Losses at the gene ends were 6 bases for V and 7 bases for J; bases not matched to a gene: 5. The CDR3 reads CASSQTSGNEQFF. The CDR3 DNA sequence: TGTGCCAGCAGCCAAACTAGCGGTAATGAGCAGTTCTTC.

V and J are TRBV20-1 and TRBJ1-1; D gene ambiguous. CDR3 size: 11 residues. V was pared by 5 bases and J by 13 bases, with 17 bases between. Germline V gene lookup returns CDR1 DFQATT and CDR2 SNEGSKA (reference sequence). The CDR3 DNA reads as TGCAGTGCTGATTACCGGGCCCAGCTTTTCTTT. Protein sequence: CSADYRAQLFF.

This clone was counted a few times. The gene calls are TRBV14 and TRBJ1-1; perhaps TRBD1 as D (6 bases). Trimming stripped 4 bases from V and 3 bases from J, with 12 bases between. This CDR3 region has 14 residues. Germline V gene lookup returns CDR1 SGHDN and CDR2 FVKESK. The CDR3 nucleotides are TGTGCCAGCAGCCGACAGGTGGTTGACACTGAAGCTTTCTTT. Translation gives CASSRQVVDTEAFF.

This chain uses TRBV7-9 with TRBJ2-1; D is uncertain. V lost 1 base and J lost 5, with 9 bases in between. CDR3 length: 14 amino acids. The V gene's germline CDR1 is SEHNR and CDR2 FQNEAQ (reference sequence). Written as DNA, the CDR3 is TGTGCCAGCAGCTTAGAAGTTTACAACAATGAGCAGTTCTTC. Translated, it gives CASSLEVYNNEQFF.

V gene TRBV6-1 combines with J gene TRBJ2-5; D is perhaps TRBD1 (6 bases). The V and J ends lost 2 bases and 3 bases respectively, with 7 bases between them. CDR3 length: 13 amino acids. The germline V gene has CDR1 MNHNS and CDR2 SASEGT. The CDR3 DNA sequence: TGTGCCAGCAGTGAAAACAGGGAAGAGACCCAGTACTTC. Protein: CASSENREETQYF.

This chain joins TRBV13 and TRBJ1-5, with TRBD1 matching over 10 bases. Germline V CDR1 and CDR2: PRHDT, FYEKMQ (reference sequence). This CDR3 has 17 residues. Germline trimming cut 4 bases from V and 0 bases from J; bases unmatched to any gene: 6. The CDR3 here is CASSSAGQGNSNQPQHF. In DNA, the CDR3 is TGTGCCAGCAGCTCCGCGGGACAGGGGAATAGCAATCAGCCCCAGCATTTT.

This clone was counted a single time. The V call is TRBV13, the J call TRBJ1-1; TRBD1 aligns across 9 bases. The junction had 11 bases not matched to a gene; V was cut back by 5 bases and J by 1 base. The V gene's germline CDR1 is PRHDT and CDR2 FYEKMQ (reference sequence). There are 17 residues in the CDR3. The CDR3 loop reads CASSPVPGQGGNTEAFF. For the CDR3, the DNA is TGTGCCAGCAGCCCCGTCCCGGGACAGGGCGGGAACACTGAAGCTTTCTTT.

The V call is TRBV2, the J call TRBJ2-7, with D tentatively TRBD2 (6 bases). The CDR3 runs to 14 residues. Trimming shortened V by 7 bases and J by 2 bases, and 15 bases separated the two germline ends. Per the germline V gene, CDR1 is SNHLY and CDR2 is FYNNEI. The CDR3 here is CASTQDGGAYEQYF. The CDR3 DNA is TGTGCCAGCACTCAAGACGGCGGGGCCTACGAGCAGTACTTC.

In this sample, this clone turned up a few times. The V gene is TRBV6-1, the J gene TRBJ2-1; 12 bases fit TRBD2. The CDR3 extends over 15 amino acids. V lost 3 bases, J lost 8 bases, and 5 bases stayed unmatched. Germline CDR1 is MNHNS and CDR2 is SASEGT. The CDR3 nucleotides read TGTGCCAGCAGTGATGGACTAGCGGGAAGGTATGAGCAGTTCTTC. This sequence encodes CASSDGLAGRYEQFF.

This clone was seen a single time. This chain uses TRBV7-9 with TRBJ2-2; D may be TRBD2 (6 bases). Germline assignment: CDR1 SEHNR and CDR2 FQNEAQ (reference sequence). This CDR3 has 16 residues. The germline V and J ends were trimmed by 1 base and 0 bases, with 9 bases remaining between them. The DNA for the CDR3 is TGTGCCAGCAGCTTAGTTCGGGGGACGAACACCGGGGAGCTGTTTTTT. Its translation: CASSLVRGTNTGELFF.

V is TRBV3-1 (or the pseudogene TRBV3-2) and J is TRBJ2-2; D unresolved. The CDR3 runs 16 residues. Deletions cut 0 bases from V and 3 bases from J, with 11 bases between. Germline values: CDR1 LGHDT, CDR2 YNNKEL (reference sequence). DNA for the CDR3: TGTGCCAGCAGCCAAGATATGGCAAGGTACACCGGGGAGCTGTTTTTT. Protein: CASSQDMARYTGELFF.

V and J are TRBV6-6 and TRBJ1-1; a possible D gene is TRBD1 (5 bases). CDR3 length: 15 amino acids. The V gene lost 8 bases and the J gene lost 1 base, with 17 bases spanning the gap. Looked up from germline, CDR1 is MNHNY and CDR2 is SVGAGI (reference sequence). This CDR3 is CASSGALTSNTEAFF. The CDR3 DNA is TGTGCCAGCTCCGGGGCCTTAACTTCGAACACTGAAGCTTTCTTT.

V and J are TRBV7-9 and TRBJ1-2; 7 positions match TRBD1. Germline V lookup: CDR1 SEHNR, CDR2 FQNEAQ (reference sequence). After removal of 2 bases from V and 4 bases from J, the junction contained 4 bases not matched to a gene. CDR3 length equals 14 residues. This CDR3 reads CASSLISGGYGYTF. CDR3 nucleotides: TGTGCCAGCAGCTTAATATCAGGGGGCTATGGCTACACCTTC.

In this sample, this clone turned up once. J is TRBJ2-7 and V is TRBV5-5; the match to TRBD1 covers 7 bases. The CDR3 covers 11 residues. CDR1 SGHKS and CDR2 YYEKEE come from the germline V gene (reference sequence). The CDR3 nucleotides are TGTGCCAGCAGCTTTCTCGGACAGGTTGAAGTC. This codes for CASSFLGQVEV.

The genes are TRBV11-1 and TRBJ2-1; D is perhaps TRBD2 (5 bases). Trimming stripped 4 bases from V and 3 bases from J, with 16 bases between. Germline V lookup: CDR1 SGHAT, CDR2 FQDESV (reference sequence). This CDR3 is 16 amino acids long. CDR3 in amino acids: CASSSIVDGDYNEQFF. CDR3 DNA sequence: TGTGCCAGCAGCTCCATAGTGGACGGGGACTACAATGAGCAGTTCTTC.

The chain combines TRBV4-2 with TRBJ2-5, with TRBD1 matching 9 bases. The CDR3 extends over 14 amino acids. Trimming removed 6 bases from V and 5 bases from J; junction bases left unmatched: 7. Per germline, CDR1 LGHNA and CDR2 YNFKEQ. The CDR3 region is CASSPQGAGETQYF. In DNA, the CDR3 is TGTGCCAGCAGTCCACAGGGGGCCGGGGAGACCCAGTACTTC.

Only one count was recorded for this clone. V usage is TRBV19 and J usage is TRBJ2-2, with 7 positions matching TRBD1. Germline V lookup: CDR1 LNHDA, CDR2 SQIVND (reference sequence). V trimming: 6 bases; J trimming: 4 bases; junction bases outside the gene matches: 8. The CDR3 totals 15 residues. CDR3 region: CASRRDRVGTGELFF. The DNA for the CDR3 is TGTGCCAGTAGACGTGACAGGGTAGGCACCGGGGAGCTGTTTTTT.

A single count supports this clone. The chain couples TRBV5-1 to TRBJ2-3; D perhaps matches TRBD2 (5 bases). CDR3 length: 15 residues. With 2 bases removed from V and 8 bases from J, the gap between germline ends came to 18 bases. The V gene's germline CDR1 is SGHRS and CDR2 YFSETQ. The CDR3 sequence: CASSLTSTRSSTQYF. For the CDR3, the DNA is TGCGCCAGCAGCTTAACTAGTACACGGTCGAGTACGCAGTATTTT.

The rearrangement uses TRBV29-1 and TRBJ1-1, with D possibly matching TRBD1 (5 bases). The CDR3 extends over 13 amino acids. The V and J ends lost 7 bases and 4 bases respectively, with 16 bases between them. Germline CDR1 SQVTM, CDR2 ANQGSEA. Here the CDR3 DNA reads TGCAGCGGGACCCGGGGGAAAGGCACTGAAGCTTTCTTT. Translation: CSGTRGKGTEAFF.

The chain links TRBV5-8 to TRBJ1-3; D uncertain. This CDR3 comprises 16 residues. V lost 1 base and J 3 bases, leaving 14 bases between the germline ends. The germline gives CDR1 SGHTS, CDR2 YDEGEE. The CDR3 sequence is CASSLMGLAFGNTIYF. The CDR3, as DNA: TGTGCCAGCAGCTTGATGGGCTTGGCCTTTGGAAACACCATATATTTT.

This sequence joins TRBV6-1 and TRBJ1-3, with D uncertain. CDR3 length: 15 residues. Germline-derived CDR1 and CDR2 are MNHNS and SASEGT. Trimming stripped 2 bases from V and 4 bases from J, with 12 bases between. CDR3 sequence: CASSELPLGGNTIYF. DNA of the CDR3: TGTGCCAGCAGTGAACTCCCCTTAGGGGGAAACACCATATATTTT.

This chain connects TRBV5-6 to TRBJ2-7; no clear D gene. CDR1 SGHDT and CDR2 YYEEEE come from the germline V gene. Trimming stripped 5 bases from V and 5 bases from J, with 11 bases between. The CDR3 is made up of 12 amino acids. In nucleotides, the CDR3 is TGTGCCAGCAGTTCCCTGGCCCACGAGCAGTACTTC. Translating gives CASSSLAHEQYF.

The rearrangement uses TRBV19 and TRBJ2-3, with TRBD2 as a possible D gene (6 bases). The CDR3 has 14 residues. Trimming cost V 5 bases and J 4 bases, with 13 bases left between them. CDR1 LNHDA and CDR2 SQIVND come from the germline V gene (reference sequence). The CDR3 is CASSVTRGPDTQYF. CDR3 coding DNA: TGTGCCAGTAGTGTGACTAGGGGCCCAGATACGCAGTATTTT.

This chain uses TRBV10-3 with TRBJ1-2; 9 bases line up with TRBD1. V dropped 6 bases and J dropped 0; count of bases not matched to a gene: 11. The CDR3 is 17 residues long. CDR1 ENHRY and CDR2 SYGVKD come from the germline V gene. The CDR3 coding sequence is TGTGCCATCAGCCCCAGGGACAGGGAGTTGACTAACTATGGCTACACCTTC. As protein: CAISPRDRELTNYGYTF.

The V and J genes are TRBV18 and TRBJ1-5; no definite D call. CDR3 length: 13 residues. Germline-derived CDR1 and CDR2 are KGHSH and LQKENI. The V and J ends lost 6 bases and 0 bases respectively, with 6 bases between them. This chain's CDR3 is CASSGDSNQPQHF. Here the CDR3 DNA reads TGTGCCAGCTCCGGGGATAGCAATCAGCCCCAGCATTTT. The whole variable domain, remainder taken from reference TRBV18 and TRBJ1-5, is NAGVMQNPRHLVRRRGQEARLRCSPMKGHSHVYWYRQLPEEGLKFMVYLQKENIIDESGMPKERFSAEFPKEGPSILRIQQVVRGDSAAYFCASSGDSNQPQHFGDGTRLSIL.

The chain has TRBV6-1 and TRBJ1-1; D unclear. V was clipped by 2 bases and J by 5 bases, with 15 bases between them. Per germline, CDR1 MNHNS and CDR2 SASEGT. The CDR3 is 15 amino acids. The CDR3 DNA sequence: TGTGCCAGCAGTGAAATGAGTGGAGGGTGGACTGAAGCTTTCTTT. As protein: CASSEMSGGWTEAFF.

The chain joins TRBV15 to TRBJ1-1, with D uncertain. The CDR3 sequence is 12 residues long. Germline assignment: CDR1 LNHNV and CDR2 YYDKDF (reference sequence). The V end was cut by 3 bases, the J end by 0 bases, with 2 bases between. CDR3 loop: CATSRVNTEAFF. The CDR3 DNA is TGTGCCACCAGCAGGGTGAACACTGAAGCTTTCTTT.

The chain links TRBV27 to TRBJ1-2; TRBD1 matches at 8 bases. The trim removed 5 bases at V and 3 bases at J, leaving 11 bases unmatched. CDR3 length equals 16 residues. Germline lookup yields CDR1 MNHEY and CDR2 SMNVEV (reference sequence). The CDR3 loop is CASSRQGYSIYYGYTF. As DNA, the CDR3 is TGTGCCAGCAGTAGACAGGGGTATTCCATCTACTATGGCTACACCTTC.

The J gene is TRBJ1-2, the V gene TRBV5-1; a possible D gene is TRBD1 (5 bases). Looked up from germline, CDR1 is SGHRS and CDR2 is YFSETQ. The CDR3 is 14 amino acids. V lost 0 bases, J lost 8 bases, and 14 bases lay in between. CDR3 nucleotide sequence: TGCGCCAGCAGCTTGGCCGGTGGGGCGGAAGGCTACACCTTC. Translating gives CASSLAGGAEGYTF. Full variable domain (rest looked up from reference TRBV5-1 and TRBJ1-2): KAGVTQTPRYLIKTRGQQVTLSCSPISGHRSVSWYQQTPGQGLQFLFEYFSETQRNKGNFPGRFSGRQFSNSRSEMNVSTLELGDSALYLCASSLAGGAEGYTFGSGTRLTVV.